The next 29 T cell receptor beta chains were all read from a single sample in a study of T-cell reconstitution after alpha-beta-depleted transplantation in children. A TCRbeta library incorporating unique molecular identifiers was prepared. Each CDR3 protein gets one entry after TCRdb re-called the PCR reads with MiXCR. This table holds about 590,000 distinct CDR3 sequences, 13% found once. The specimen was PBMCs, mostly from graft donor cells, collected 360 days after TCRalphabeta/CD19-depleted stem cell transplant. Every receptor here comes from a male patient younger than 18 who had a stem cell transplant for acute myeloid leukemia, so the T cells may come from the graft donor.

The rearrangement uses TRBV7-2 and TRBJ1-5, with no clear D. The germline V and J ends were trimmed by 2 bases and 6 bases, with 14 bases remaining between them. The CDR3 is 15 amino acids. Per the germline V gene, CDR1 is SGHTA and CDR2 is FQGNSA. The CDR3 loop reads CASSLFGTAPQPQHF. DNA for the CDR3: TGTGCCAGCAGCTTATTTGGCACAGCCCCTCAGCCCCAGCATTTT. The full variable domain, its missing parts supplied by reference TRBV7-2 and TRBJ1-5, is GAGVSQSPSNKVTEKGKDVELRCDPISGHTALYWYRQSLGQGLEFLIYFQGNSAPDKSGLPSDRFSAERTGGSVSTLTIQRTQQEDSAVYLCASSLFGTAPQPQHFGDGTRLSIL.

At least ten counts were recorded for this clonotype. The rearrangement links TRBV7-9 to TRBJ1-5; no clear D gene. With 6 bases removed from V and 3 bases from J, the gap between germline ends came to 9 bases. Germline loops: CDR1 SEHNR, CDR2 FQNEAQ (reference sequence). The CDR3 contains 13 residues. The CDR3 sequence: CASSTQDNQPQHF. The CDR3, as DNA: TGTGCCAGCAGTACGCAGGACAATCAGCCCCAGCATTTT.

This clonotype has a handful of counts. The chain employs TRBV10-2 and TRBJ2-3; D gene unclear. CDR3 length equals 15 residues. Trimming shortened V by 8 bases and J by 7 bases, and 22 bases separated the two germline ends. In germline, CDR1 is WSHSY, CDR2 SAAADI. The CDR3 DNA is TGCGCCAGCGCTCAGTCGGCGGCCTCGATGAATACGCAGTATTTT. This gives the protein CASAQSAASMNTQYF.

This clonotype was seen only a few times. The rearrangement uses TRBV20-1 and TRBJ2-5, with TRBD2 matching over 10 bases. V trimming: 5 bases; J trimming: 4 bases; junction bases outside the gene matches: 7. CDR3 length equals 14 residues. Germline V gene lookup returns CDR1 DFQATT and CDR2 SNEGSKA (reference sequence). CDR3: CSAHKREGRETQYF. The CDR3 bases are TGCAGTGCTCACAAGCGGGAGGGCCGAGAGACCCAGTACTTC.

This clonotype was observed at least ten times. This chain connects TRBV29-1 to TRBJ2-7; the D is unclear. The CDR3 is 11 residues long. V was pared by 0 bases and J by 3 bases, with 3 bases between. In germline, CDR1 is SQVTM, CDR2 ANQGSEA. The CDR3 is CSVEDLYEQYF. In DNA form, the CDR3 reads TGCAGCGTTGAAGATCTCTACGAGCAGTACTTC.

This clonotype was counted at least ten times. The V call is TRBV29-1, the J call TRBJ1-5; no clear D gene. Germline-derived CDR1 and CDR2 are SQVTM and ANQGSEA. The CDR3 is 13 residues long. Trimming took off 4 bases at V and 2 bases at J, with 9 bases between the two ends. The CDR3: CSVAGRGNQPQHF. The CDR3 DNA follows: TGCAGCGTTGCCGGACGGGGCAATCAGCCCCAGCATTTT. Complete variable domain (other parts from reference TRBV29-1 and TRBJ1-5): SAVISQKPSRDICQRGTSLTIQCQVDSQVTMMFWYRQQPGQSLTLIATANQGSEATYESGFVIDKFPISRPNLTFSTLTVSNMSPEDSSIYLCSVAGRGNQPQHFGDGTRLSIL.

This clonotype was detected many times. The chain employs TRBV12-3 or TRBV12-4 and TRBJ1-2, with D unresolved. This CDR3 has 11 amino acids. V shed 6 bases and J shed 6 bases, with 8 bases lying between them. The CDR3 reads CASSRGDGYTF. The CDR3, as DNA: TGTGCCAGCAGCCGCGGGGATGGCTACACCTTC.

Note on this clonotype: A much more abundant neighbour one base away suggests this may be a read error. The rearrangement joins TRBV2 to TRBJ2-1; a possible D gene is TRBD2 (6 bases). V was shortened by 1 base and J by 16 bases, with 23 bases between the two germline ends. The CDR3 is 15 amino acids. Germline lookup yields CDR1 SNHLY and CDR2 FYNNEI. The CDR3 DNA sequence: TGTGCCAGCAGTGAAGATCCAGCCCCGGGACTCACGGGTTTCTTC. It is translated as CASSEDPAPGLTGFF.

This clonotype was picked up a small number of times. The V call is TRBV9, the J call TRBJ2-3, with 8 bases lining up with TRBD2. From germline, CDR1 is SGDLS and CDR2 YYNGEE. V lost 3 bases to trimming and J lost 3 bases; unmatched junction nucleotides: 6. This CDR3 contains 15 residues. The DNA for the CDR3 is TGTGCCAGCAGCGAGTTACTAGCGGCAACAGATACGCAGTATTTT. Encoded protein: CASSELLAATDTQYF.

This sequence joins TRBV7-7 and TRBJ2-1; D tentatively fits TRBD1 or TRBD2 (6 bases each). This CDR3 has 13 amino acids. In germline, CDR1 is SSHAT, CDR2 FNYEAQ (reference sequence). The CDR3 protein is CASGRGELNEQFF. The DNA for the CDR3 is TGTGCTAGCGGCAGGGGCGAACTCAATGAGCAGTTCTTC.

This chain uses TRBV7-2 with TRBJ2-7; D remains ambiguous. Deletions cut 4 bases from V and 4 bases from J, with 11 bases between. Per germline, CDR1 SGHTA and CDR2 FQGNSA. The CDR3 contains 13 residues. CDR3 bases: TGTGCCAGCAGCTCAATCCCTCTATACGAGCAGTACTTC. Translation gives CASSSIPLYEQYF.

This rearrangement joins TRBV29-1 to TRBJ1-1; D gene ambiguous. CDR1 and CDR2 (germline): SQVTM, ANQGSEA. V lost 2 bases, J lost 1 base, and 11 bases lay in between. CDR3 size: 14 residues. Written as DNA, the CDR3 is TGCAGCGTTGAACTGATGGCCTGGAACACTGAAGCTTTCTTT. It is translated as CSVELMAWNTEAFF.

The chain links TRBV6-5 to TRBJ2-3, with 11 bases that match TRBD1. Germline loops: CDR1 MNHEY, CDR2 SVGAGI. Germline trimming cut 2 bases from V and 6 bases from J; bases unmatched to any gene: 10. CDR3 size: 17 residues. The CDR3 DNA reads as TGTGCCAGCAGTTACCGGAGCGGACAGGGGGCAGGTGATACGCAGTATTTT. It codes for CASSYRSGQGAGDTQYF.

J is TRBJ2-5 and V is TRBV11-1; D is undetermined. With 5 bases removed from V and 3 bases from J, the gap between germline ends came to 13 bases. Germline V lookup: CDR1 SGHAT, CDR2 FQDESV (reference sequence). This CDR3 comprises 14 residues. CDR3 nucleotide sequence: TGTGCCAGCAGCCCGAGAAAAAAGGAAGAGACCCAGTACTTC. The encoded protein is CASSPRKKEETQYF.

V is TRBV29-1 and J is TRBJ1-1; no definite D call. The CDR3 sequence is 12 residues long. CDR1 and CDR2 from the germline V gene are SQVTM and ANQGSEA. Trimming took 6 bases from V and 7 from J, leaving 15 bases between them. The CDR3 sequence is CSVRYPENEAFF. The CDR3 nucleotides read TGCAGCGTACGTTACCCGGAAAATGAAGCTTTCTTT.

The V and J genes are TRBV6-5 and TRBJ2-3, with 12 bases lining up with TRBD1. In germline, CDR1 is MNHEY, CDR2 SVGAGI. CDR3 length: 18 residues. V was pared by 4 bases and J by 1 base, with 9 bases of the junction left unmatched. The chain's CDR3 is CASSSGTGGMWGTDTQYF. In DNA, the CDR3 is TGTGCCAGCAGTTCCGGGACAGGGGGCATGTGGGGCACAGATACGCAGTATTTT.

This chain links TRBV7-6 with TRBJ2-5; no reliable D call. Per germline, CDR1 SGHVS and CDR2 FNYEAQ. This CDR3 has 13 residues. V was clipped by 5 bases and J by 5 bases, with 12 bases between them. This chain's CDR3 is CASSPPPVETQYF. CDR3 sequence (DNA): TGTGCCAGCAGCCCTCCTCCCGTCGAGACCCAGTACTTC.

This clonotype was seen ten or more times. The rearrangement links TRBV14 to TRBJ2-6; TRBD2 aligns across 8 bases. This CDR3 region has 15 residues. The germline CDR1 and CDR2 sequences are SGHDN and FVKESK. J lost 1 base, V lost 8 bases, and 4 bases had no gene match. CDR3 DNA sequence: TGTGCCAGCCGGGGGGGTTCGTCTGGGGCCAACGTCCTGACTTTC. This codes for CASRGGSSGANVLTF.

The chain is built from TRBV12-3 or TRBV12-4 and TRBJ2-7; a weak D match, TRBD2 (5 bases). The CDR3 is 16 residues long. V shed 2 bases and J shed 5 bases, with 19 bases lying between them. CDR3 in DNA: TGTGCCAGCAGTTTACGGTACGGGATTGTAACGGACGAGCAGTACTTC. Residues: CASSLRYGIVTDEQYF.

This clonotype was seen ten or more times. The chain joins TRBV28 to TRBJ2-5, with D possibly matching TRBD2 (5 bases). The V gene lost 5 bases and the J gene lost 2 bases, with 15 bases spanning the gap. CDR1 and CDR2 (germline): MDHEN, SYDVKM. The CDR3 has 15 amino acids. CDR3 loop: CASSRPGVGQETQYF. For the CDR3, the DNA is TGTGCCAGCAGTCGCCCCGGGGTGGGGCAAGAGACCCAGTACTTC.

This clonotype was seen at least ten times. CDR3 bases: TGCGCCAGCAGCGTTACCGACAGCCACACTGAAGCTTTCTTT. Translation: CASSVTDSHTEAFF. This chain uses TRBV5-1 with TRBJ1-1; D might be TRBD1 (5 bases). This CDR3 region has 14 residues. V was pared by 4 bases and J by 3 bases, with 13 bases between. The germline gives CDR1 SGHRS, CDR2 YFSETQ.

This clonotype has a count of ten or more. The chain couples TRBV12-3 or TRBV12-4 to TRBJ2-1; 10 bases line up with TRBD2. The V gene end was trimmed by 6 bases and the J gene end by 2 bases; junction bases not matched to a gene: 7. The CDR3 contains 16 residues. The CDR3 bases are TGTGCCAGCAGGGCCCCTAGCGGGAGTCCCTACAATGAGCAGTTCTTC. Translating it yields CASRAPSGSPYNEQFF.

This clonotype was observed a few times. This sequence joins TRBV5-1 and TRBJ2-1, with TRBD1 matching over 8 bases. The CDR3 is 11 residues long. After removal of 3 bases from V and 16 bases from J, the junction contained 6 bases not matched to a gene. From germline, CDR1 is SGHRS and CDR2 YFSETQ. This CDR3 reads CASSSRDRLFF. CDR3 DNA: TGCGCCAGCAGCTCCCGGGACAGGCTCTTCTTC.

The chain recombines TRBV7-9 with TRBJ2-4; possibly TRBD2 for D (5 bases). V lost 1 base and J lost 1, with 8 bases in between. The CDR3 runs to 15 residues. Per the germline V gene, CDR1 is SEHNR and CDR2 is FQNEAQ (reference sequence). The CDR3 DNA reads TGTGCCAGCAGCTTAGTTACGGGGGCCAAAAACATTCAGTACTTC. Its protein product is CASSLVTGAKNIQYF.

The chain links TRBV29-1 to TRBJ1-5; no firm D call. The CDR3 sequence is 15 residues long. V shed 3 bases and J shed 0 bases, with 12 bases lying between them. Per the germline V gene, CDR1 is SQVTM and CDR2 is ANQGSEA. The CDR3 sequence: CSVELENDSNQPQHF. CDR3 DNA sequence: TGCAGCGTTGAGCTGGAGAATGATAGCAATCAGCCCCAGCATTTT.

This clonotype showed up many times. CDR3 nucleotide sequence: TGTGCCATCAGTGCGGCCGAGGGCGAGCAGTACTTC. It encodes CAISAAEGEQYF. The chain uses TRBV10-3 and TRBJ2-7, with D possibly TRBD2 on 5 matching bases. Germline lookup yields CDR1 ENHRY and CDR2 SYGVKD. The V gene lost 4 bases and the J gene lost 6 bases, with 10 bases spanning the gap. CDR3 size: 12 residues.

This clonotype was picked up a small number of times. The chain couples TRBV7-8 to TRBJ1-1; 10 positions agree with TRBD1. CDR3 length: 17 residues. J lost 1 base, V lost 5 bases, and 10 bases had no gene match. Germline CDR1 SGHVS, CDR2 FQNEAQ. The CDR3 DNA reads as TGTGCCAGCAGCCCCCGGAGGGACAGGGGATGGAACACTGAAGCTTTCTTT. This codes for CASSPRRDRGWNTEAFF.

In its sample, this clonotype was seen many times. V gene TRBV29-1 combines with J gene TRBJ1-5, with D uncertain. The CDR3 is made up of 13 amino acids. Germline V gives CDR1 SQVTM, CDR2 ANQGSEA. V was pared by 4 bases and J by 6 bases, with 13 bases between. Written as DNA, the CDR3 is TGCAGCGTTGGGTGGTCATGGGGTCAGCCCCAGCATTTT. Its translation is CSVGWSWGQPQHF.

The CDR3, as DNA: TGCAGTGCTAGCATAGCGGGAGAGACCCAGTACTTC. Translating gives CSASIAGETQYF. This chain joins TRBV20-1 and TRBJ2-5; 7 nucleotides align to TRBD2. This CDR3 is 12 amino acids long. Germline CDR1 DFQATT, CDR2 SNEGSKA (reference sequence). V shed 3 bases, J shed 4 bases, and the junction held 2 bases outside the gene matches.